The sequence of this T cell receptor (beta chain) was determined in a study of blood T cell repertoires in COVID-19. Background on the study: Sites in the United States, Italy and Spain provided acute and convalescent COVID-19 samples.

Clones were sequenced by immunoSEQ multiplex PCR, and TCRdb holds only the in-frame ones, with some missing. The sample lists around 130,000 clones, approximately 80% seen once, with 1.5% to 2% in the top ten. Recruits, aged roughly 18 to 90 years, lived in about two dozen US areas. Each participant's cohort was designated according to participant-reported clinical history. The sequenced sample was PBMCs or T cells enriched from blood (not recorded which). The source of this sequence is a woman younger than 30 who had been exposed to COVID-19.

The CDR3 reads CASRPWTGGNTEAFF. The CDR3 coding sequence is TGTGCCAGCAGACCTTGGACAGGGGGGAACACTGAAGCTTTCTTT. V and J are TRBV27 and TRBJ1-1, with 10 bases fitting TRBD1. This CDR3 has 15 residues. Germline CDR1 and CDR2: MNHEY and SMNVEV (reference sequence). The V and J ends lost 6 bases and 1 base, in that order; junction bases with no gene match: 5.